This T cell receptor beta chain was identified during a study of OX40 agonist ivuxolimab in advanced cancers. In its sample, this clone was seen many times. The antigen remains unidentified. V shed 1 base and J shed 8 bases, with 12 bases lying between them. The CDR3 runs to 14 residues. CDR1 is SGHTA, CDR2 FQGNSA, per germline. Sequencing was performed with immunoSEQ multiplex PCR; in TCRdb, only in-frame clones are kept and a portion is missing. Of about 77,000 clones in the sample, 81% were seen once. People who had autoimmune disease history or systemic immunosuppression were excluded. Overall study results and limits: At doses 0.1 to 3.0 mg/kg, CD4+ and CD8+ clones expanded.

This clonotype originated in an adult with an advanced solid tumor such as melanoma, head and neck, liver or kidney cancer. This sample comprised CD4+ or CD8+ T cells sorted from blood, obtained in a trial of the OX40 agonist ivuxolimab. The chain combines TRBV7-2 with TRBJ2-1, with a tentative D call TRBD1 (5 bases). CDR3 coding DNA: TGTGCCAGCAGCTTAGTCCTGCAAGGGGATGAGCAGTTCTTC. Amino acid sequence: CASSLVLQGDEQFF.